This T cell receptor beta chain was captured by sequencing in a study of T cells in Graves' hyperthyroidism and ophthalmopathy. Trimming removed 5 bases at V and 2 bases at J, with 15 bases between. The CDR3 has 14 residues. The germline CDR1 and CDR2 sequences are GTSNPN and SVGIG (reference sequence). From RNA transcripts, TCR beta CDR3 regions were amplified. A set of HTBI primers served as the primers for a first-round RT-PCR of the TCR CDR3. MiXCR was run by TCRdb on the multiplex PCR reads, yielding one entry per CDR3 protein. The data contain 250,000 to 350,000 distinct CDR3 sequences, about 20% of them seen just once; the ten biggest clones take up around 65%.

This receptor was obtained from a man in his thirties or forties with Graves' ophthalmopathy. The source material was blood. The chain employs TRBV30 and TRBJ1-2, with D possibly being TRBD1 (5 bases). The CDR3 region is CAWEPLGQNYGYTF. In DNA form, the CDR3 reads TGTGCCTGGGAGCCCCTAGGACAAAACTATGGCTACACCTTC.